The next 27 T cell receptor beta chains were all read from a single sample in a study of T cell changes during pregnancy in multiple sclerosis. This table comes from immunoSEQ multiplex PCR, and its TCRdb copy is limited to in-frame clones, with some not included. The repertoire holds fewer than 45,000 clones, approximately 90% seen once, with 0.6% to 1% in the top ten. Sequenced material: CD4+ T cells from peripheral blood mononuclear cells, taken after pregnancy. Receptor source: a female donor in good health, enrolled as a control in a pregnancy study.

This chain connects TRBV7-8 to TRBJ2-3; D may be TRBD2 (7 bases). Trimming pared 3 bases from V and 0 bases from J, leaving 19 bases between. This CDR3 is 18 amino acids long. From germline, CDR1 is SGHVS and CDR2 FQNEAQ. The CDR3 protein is CASSFRGSSGKSTDTQYF. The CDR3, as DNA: TGTGCCAGCAGCTTTAGGGGGTCTAGCGGTAAAAGCACAGATACGCAGTATTTT.

The CDR3 is CASSNSGNTIYF. CDR3 nucleotides: TGTGCCAGCAGCAACTCTGGAAACACCATATATTTT. This sequence joins TRBV6-1 and TRBJ1-3; D gene uncertain. Germline loops: CDR1 MNHNS, CDR2 SASEGT. Trimming left V 6 bases short and J 0 bases short, with 3 bases between. The CDR3 totals 12 residues.

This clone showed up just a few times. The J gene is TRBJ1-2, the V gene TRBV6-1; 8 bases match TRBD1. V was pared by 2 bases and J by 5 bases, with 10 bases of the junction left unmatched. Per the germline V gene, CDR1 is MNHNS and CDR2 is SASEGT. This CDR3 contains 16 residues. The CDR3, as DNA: TGTGCCAGCAGTGAAATCGGACAGGGCGGCCGTTATGGCTACACCTTC. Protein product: CASSEIGQGGRYGYTF.

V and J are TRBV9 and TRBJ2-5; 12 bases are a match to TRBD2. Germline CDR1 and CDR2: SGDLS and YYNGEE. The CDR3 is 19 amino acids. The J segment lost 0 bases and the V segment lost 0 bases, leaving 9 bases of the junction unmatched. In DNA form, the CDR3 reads TGTGCCAGCAGCGTAGGGCTAGCGGGGGGGCCTAGGGACCAAGAGACCCAGTACTTC. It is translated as CASSVGLAGGPRDQETQYF. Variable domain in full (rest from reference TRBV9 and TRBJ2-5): DSGVTQTPKHLITATGQRVTLRCSPRSGDLSVYWYQQSLDQGLQFLIQYYNGEERAKGNILERFSAQQFPDLHSELNLSSLELGDSALYFCASSVGLAGGPRDQETQYFGPGTRLLVL.

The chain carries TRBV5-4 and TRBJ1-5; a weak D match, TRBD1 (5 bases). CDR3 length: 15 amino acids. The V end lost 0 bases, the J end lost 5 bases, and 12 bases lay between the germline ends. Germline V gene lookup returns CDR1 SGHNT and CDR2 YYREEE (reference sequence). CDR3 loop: CASSLEGREYQPQHF. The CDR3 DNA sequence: TGTGCCAGCAGCTTGGAGGGGCGGGAGTATCAGCCCCAGCATTTT.

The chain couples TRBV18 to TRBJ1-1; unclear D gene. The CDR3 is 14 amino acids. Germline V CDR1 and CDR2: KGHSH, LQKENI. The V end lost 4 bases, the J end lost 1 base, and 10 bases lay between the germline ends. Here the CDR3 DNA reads TGTGCCAGCTCACTTCCGCTCGGGAACACTGAAGCTTTCTTT. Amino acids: CASSLPLGNTEAFF.

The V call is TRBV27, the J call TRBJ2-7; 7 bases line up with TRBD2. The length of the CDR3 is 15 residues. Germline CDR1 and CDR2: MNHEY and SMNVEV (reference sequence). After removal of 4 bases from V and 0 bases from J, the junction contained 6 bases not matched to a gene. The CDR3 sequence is CASSSKAGPSYEQYF. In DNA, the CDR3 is TGTGCCAGCAGTTCCAAAGCGGGACCCTCCTACGAGCAGTACTTC.

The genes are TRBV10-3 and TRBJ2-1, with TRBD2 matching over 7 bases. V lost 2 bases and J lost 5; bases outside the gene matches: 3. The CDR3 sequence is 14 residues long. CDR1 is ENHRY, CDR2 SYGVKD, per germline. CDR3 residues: CAISEGTTNNEQFF. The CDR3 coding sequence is TGTGCCATCAGTGAGGGGACTACGAACAATGAGCAGTTCTTC.

CDR3 sequence (DNA): TGCGCCAGCAGCTCCGGGGGGAGCGGGACCCCCACAGATACGCAGTATTTT. Translation gives CASSSGGSGTPTDTQYF. The chain uses TRBV5-1 and TRBJ2-3; the match to TRBD2 covers 7 bases. J lost 2 bases, V lost 3 bases, and 12 bases had no gene match. The CDR3 runs 17 residues. CDR1 and CDR2 from the germline V gene are SGHRS and YFSETQ.

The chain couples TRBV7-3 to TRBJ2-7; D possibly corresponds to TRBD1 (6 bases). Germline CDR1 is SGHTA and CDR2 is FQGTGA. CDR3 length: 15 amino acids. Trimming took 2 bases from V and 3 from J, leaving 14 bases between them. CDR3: CASSLGAQGHYEQYF. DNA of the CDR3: TGTGCCAGCAGCTTAGGGGCACAGGGTCACTACGAGCAGTACTTC.

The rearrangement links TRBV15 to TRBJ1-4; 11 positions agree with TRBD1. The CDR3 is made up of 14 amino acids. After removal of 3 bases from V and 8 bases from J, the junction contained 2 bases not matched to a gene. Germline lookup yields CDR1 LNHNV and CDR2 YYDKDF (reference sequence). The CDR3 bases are TGTGCCACCAGCAGGAGGACAGGGGGCGAAAAACTGTTTTTT. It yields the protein CATSRRTGGEKLFF.

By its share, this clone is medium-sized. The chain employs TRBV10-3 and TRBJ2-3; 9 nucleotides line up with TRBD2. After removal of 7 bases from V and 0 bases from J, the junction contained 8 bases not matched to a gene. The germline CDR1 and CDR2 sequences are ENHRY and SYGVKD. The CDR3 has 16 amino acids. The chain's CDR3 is CAITQVAGASTDTQYF. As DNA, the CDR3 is TGTGCCATCACCCAAGTAGCGGGGGCTAGCACAGATACGCAGTATTTT.

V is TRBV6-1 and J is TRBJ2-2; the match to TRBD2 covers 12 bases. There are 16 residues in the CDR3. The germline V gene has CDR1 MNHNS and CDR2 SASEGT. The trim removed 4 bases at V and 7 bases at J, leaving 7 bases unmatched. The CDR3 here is CASSALAGGLGGELFF. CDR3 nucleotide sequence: TGTGCCAGCAGTGCCCTAGCGGGAGGGTTGGGCGGGGAGCTGTTTTTT.

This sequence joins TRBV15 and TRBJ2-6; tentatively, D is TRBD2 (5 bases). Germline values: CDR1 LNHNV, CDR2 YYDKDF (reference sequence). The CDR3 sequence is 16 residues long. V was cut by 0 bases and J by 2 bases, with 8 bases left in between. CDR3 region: CATSRDEGAGANVLTF. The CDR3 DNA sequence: TGTGCCACCAGCAGAGATGAGGGCGCTGGGGCCAACGTCCTGACTTTC.

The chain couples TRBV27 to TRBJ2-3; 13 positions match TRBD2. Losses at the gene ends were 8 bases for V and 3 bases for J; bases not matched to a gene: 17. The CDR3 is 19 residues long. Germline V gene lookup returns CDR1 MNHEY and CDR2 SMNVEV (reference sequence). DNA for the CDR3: TGTGCCAGCTCAAACCCCCCCGAGACTAGCGGGAGGCGAACAGATACGCAGTATTTT. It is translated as CASSNPPETSGRRTDTQYF.

Written as DNA, the CDR3 is TGTGCCAGCGGGGGGGGTCGAGGTGGAAACACCATATATTTT. This codes for CASGGGRGGNTIYF. The chain recombines TRBV9 with TRBJ1-3; a weak D match, TRBD1 (5 bases). The V gene's germline CDR1 is SGDLS and CDR2 YYNGEE. Deletions cut 7 bases from V and 3 bases from J, with 14 bases between. This CDR3 spans 14 amino acids.

In DNA, the CDR3 is TGTGCCAGCAGCTTGGGGTCGAGGGTCGATTCGGGCTACACCTTC. Its protein is CASSLGSRVDSGYTF. The V gene is TRBV5-4, the J gene TRBJ1-2; D is unresolved. Germline CDR1 reads SGHNT; CDR2 reads YYREEE (reference sequence). V was clipped by 0 bases and J by 8 bases, with 17 bases between them. The CDR3 sequence is 15 residues long.

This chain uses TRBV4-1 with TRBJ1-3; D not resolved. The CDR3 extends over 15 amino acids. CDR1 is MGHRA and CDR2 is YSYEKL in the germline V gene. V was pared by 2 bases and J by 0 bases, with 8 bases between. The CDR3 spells CASSQWADSGNTIYF. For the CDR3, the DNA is TGCGCCAGCAGCCAATGGGCAGACTCTGGAAACACCATATATTTT.

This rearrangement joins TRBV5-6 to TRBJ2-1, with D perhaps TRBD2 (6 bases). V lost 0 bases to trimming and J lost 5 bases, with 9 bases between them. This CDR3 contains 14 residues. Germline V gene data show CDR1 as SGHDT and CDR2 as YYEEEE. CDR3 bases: TGTGCCAGCAGCTTGGTTGGCGGGAACAATGAGCAGTTCTTC. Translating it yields CASSLVGGNNEQFF.

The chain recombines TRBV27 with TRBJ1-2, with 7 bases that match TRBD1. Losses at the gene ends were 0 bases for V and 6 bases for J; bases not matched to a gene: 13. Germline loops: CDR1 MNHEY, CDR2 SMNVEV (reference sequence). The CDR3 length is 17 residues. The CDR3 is CASSLSYRGASEDGYTF. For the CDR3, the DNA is TGTGCCAGCAGTTTATCGTACAGGGGCGCGTCAGAGGATGGCTACACCTTC.

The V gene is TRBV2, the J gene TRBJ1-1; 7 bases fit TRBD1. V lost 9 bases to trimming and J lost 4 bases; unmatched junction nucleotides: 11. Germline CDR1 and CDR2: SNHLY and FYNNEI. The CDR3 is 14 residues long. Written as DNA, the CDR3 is TGTGCCAGTAAGGGGGTAAACAGGGGCACTGAAGCTTTCTTT. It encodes CASKGVNRGTEAFF.

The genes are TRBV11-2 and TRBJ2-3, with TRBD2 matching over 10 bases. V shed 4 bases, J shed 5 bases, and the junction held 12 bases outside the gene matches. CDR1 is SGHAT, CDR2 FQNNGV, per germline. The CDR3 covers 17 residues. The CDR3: CASSSLQAGGPVDTQYF. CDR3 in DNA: TGTGCCAGCAGCTCCCTCCAAGCGGGAGGGCCCGTAGATACGCAGTATTTT.

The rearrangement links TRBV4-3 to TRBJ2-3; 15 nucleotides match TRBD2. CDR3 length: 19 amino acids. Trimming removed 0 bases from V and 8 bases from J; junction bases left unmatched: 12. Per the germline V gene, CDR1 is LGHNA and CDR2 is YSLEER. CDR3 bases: TGCGCCAGCAGCCAAGATTCGGGGACTAGCGGGGGGTCAGGGGGTACGCAGTATTTT. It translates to CASSQDSGTSGGSGGTQYF.

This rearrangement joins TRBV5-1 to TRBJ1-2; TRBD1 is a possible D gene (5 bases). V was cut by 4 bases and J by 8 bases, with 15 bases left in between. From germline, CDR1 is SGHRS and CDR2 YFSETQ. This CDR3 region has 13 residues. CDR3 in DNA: TGCGCCAGCAGCCCCCCGGGGAGGGACGGCTACACCTTC. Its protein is CASSPPGRDGYTF.

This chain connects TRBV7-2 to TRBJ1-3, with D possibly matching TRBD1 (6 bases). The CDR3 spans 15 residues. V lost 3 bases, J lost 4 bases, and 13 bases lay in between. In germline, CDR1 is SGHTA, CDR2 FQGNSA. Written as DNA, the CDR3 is TGTGCCAGCAGCTTGGAACAGGGTTTCGGAAACACCATATATTTT. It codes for CASSLEQGFGNTIYF.

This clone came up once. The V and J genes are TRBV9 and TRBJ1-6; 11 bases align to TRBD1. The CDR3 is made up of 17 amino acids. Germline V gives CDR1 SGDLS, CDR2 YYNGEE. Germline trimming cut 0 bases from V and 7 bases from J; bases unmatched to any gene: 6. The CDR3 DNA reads TGTGCCAGCAGCGTAGATATCGGGACAGGGGGAAATTCACCCCTCCACTTT. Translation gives CASSVDIGTGGNSPLHF.

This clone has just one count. DNA for the CDR3: TGTGCCAGCAGCCCTAAGGTACTAGCAGTCCCATACAATGAGCAGTTCTTC. Amino acids: CASSPKVLAVPYNEQFF. The chain combines TRBV9 with TRBJ2-1; a possible D gene is TRBD2 (6 bases). CDR1 is SGDLS, CDR2 YYNGEE, per germline. CDR3 length: 17 amino acids. V lost 4 bases, J lost 4 bases, and 21 bases lay in between.